Presented here are 26 T cell receptor beta chains from one specimen sequenced in a study of patients and donors after allogeneic stem cell transplantation. MiXCR, run by TCRdb on the RT-PCR reads, gives a single entry per CDR3 protein. The sample has around 200,000 distinct CDR3 sequences; roughly two fifths are singletons. Input material: blood, either unsorted or a sorted T cell fraction (not recorded which). These receptor sequences come from a human donor who was either an allogeneic HSCT recipient or a stem cell or donor lymphocyte infusion donor (not recorded which). It is not recorded whose cells these are; they may come from a transplant donor.

The chain recombines TRBV5-1 with TRBJ2-3; possibly TRBD1 for D (6 bases). The CDR3 contains 16 residues. V was cut by 0 bases and J by 4 bases, with 15 bases left in between. Per germline, CDR1 SGHRS and CDR2 YFSETQ. CDR3 sequence reads: CASSLVVDRYPDTQYF. The CDR3 region has the DNA TGCGCCAGCAGCTTGGTCGTCGACAGGTACCCAGATACGCAGTATTTT.

V and J are TRBV18 and TRBJ2-3; D possibly corresponds to TRBD1 (5 bases). V lost 4 bases and J lost 3, with 11 bases in between. This CDR3 has 14 amino acids. From germline, CDR1 is KGHSH and CDR2 LQKENI. CDR3 residues: CASSLNAGTDTQYF. CDR3 in DNA: TGTGCCAGCTCACTTAACGCAGGGACAGATACGCAGTATTTT.

V and J are TRBV24-1 and TRBJ2-2, with a tentative D call TRBD1 (6 bases). In germline, CDR1 is KGHDR, CDR2 SFDVKD. V lost 4 bases and J 1 base, leaving 12 bases between the germline ends. The CDR3 consists of 16 residues. The CDR3 sequence is CATSDLGQLNTGELFF. CDR3 coding DNA: TGTGCCACCAGTGACCTCGGACAGTTGAACACCGGGGAGCTGTTTTTT.

The CDR3 loop reads CAISVNTGELFF. CDR3 DNA sequence: TGTGCCATCAGCGTGAACACCGGGGAGCTGTTTTTT. This chain uses TRBV10-3 with TRBJ2-2; D ambiguous. CDR3 length equals 12 residues. The germline CDR1 and CDR2 sequences are ENHRY and SYGVKD. Trimming pared 6 bases from V and 1 base from J, leaving 3 bases between.

The table lists this clonotype with a few counts. The J gene is TRBJ2-7, the V gene TRBV5-1; possibly TRBD1 for D (6 bases). In germline, CDR1 is SGHRS, CDR2 YFSETQ. The CDR3 covers 12 residues. The germline V and J ends were trimmed by 2 bases and 5 bases, with 8 bases remaining between them. The CDR3 DNA follows: TGCGCCAGCAGCTTTGGGGGCCACGAGCAGTACTTC. This gives the protein CASSFGGHEQYF.

The chain couples TRBV12-3 or TRBV12-4 to TRBJ1-6, with D unresolved. The V gene lost 3 bases and the J gene lost 11 bases, with 17 bases spanning the gap. The CDR3 has 15 residues. In nucleotides, the CDR3 is TGTGCCAGCAGTTTTAGAGGCTGGGGAGGAGCACCCCTCCACTTT. Protein sequence: CASSFRGWGGAPLHF.

The genes are TRBV18 and TRBJ1-6; TRBD1 aligns across 10 bases. The CDR3 has 16 residues. The germline V gene encodes CDR1 KGHSH and CDR2 LQKENI. Unmatched junction bases numbered 6, after V lost 3 bases and J lost 7 bases. The CDR3, as DNA: TGTGCCAGCTCACCGGGACAGGGGAAGGGGAATTCACCCCTCCACTTT. It translates to CASSPGQGKGNSPLHF.

V and J are TRBV6-5 and TRBJ1-3; D is undetermined. CDR1 MNHEY and CDR2 SVGAGI come from the germline V gene. This CDR3 region has 15 residues. V was pared by 4 bases and J by 0 bases, with 10 bases between. The CDR3 reads CASSSWMSSGNTIYF. The DNA of the CDR3 is TGTGCCAGCAGTTCCTGGATGAGCTCTGGAAACACCATATATTTT.

The chain carries TRBV29-1 and TRBJ1-1, with D possibly TRBD1 on 5 matching bases. Trimming took off 7 bases at V and 1 base at J, with 16 bases between the two ends. The CDR3 contains 14 residues. Germline V CDR1 and CDR2: SQVTM, ANQGSEA. CDR3 sequence reads: CSGKGRTPNTEAFF. CDR3 DNA sequence: TGCAGCGGGAAGGGACGGACCCCGAACACTGAAGCTTTCTTT.

The chain employs TRBV9 and TRBJ2-1; 8 nucleotides align to TRBD1. Trimming cost V 0 bases and J 7 bases; bases outside gene matches: 12. The CDR3 has 17 residues. Germline V gene lookup returns CDR1 SGDLS and CDR2 YYNGEE. The CDR3 DNA is TGTGCCAGCAGCGTAGAAGGGGCAGGGGGCACGACAAATGAGCAGTTCTTC. Encoded protein: CASSVEGAGGTTNEQFF.

V usage is TRBV6-5 and J usage is TRBJ1-5; 7 bases align to TRBD1. The CDR3 spans 16 residues. Germline CDR1 and CDR2: MNHEY and SVGAGI. Unmatched junction bases numbered 11, after V lost 6 bases and J lost 3 bases. CDR3 sequence reads: CASRTTYRGYNQPQHF. The CDR3 DNA sequence: TGTGCCAGCAGAACTACCTACAGGGGCTACAATCAGCCCCAGCATTTT.

The DNA of the CDR3 is TGTGCCAGCAGCTTAGATAGGGGAAGACCTGGAAACACCATATATTTT. This encodes CASSLDRGRPGNTIYF. This chain uses TRBV7-2 with TRBJ1-3, with a tentative D call TRBD1 (5 bases). Germline loops: CDR1 SGHTA, CDR2 FQGNSA. V was shortened by 1 base and J by 2 bases, with 12 bases between the two germline ends. The CDR3 sequence is 16 residues long.

The V call is TRBV6-6, the J call TRBJ1-2; D is perhaps TRBD1 (6 bases). Trimming removed 6 bases at V and 5 bases at J, with 19 bases between. Germline lookup yields CDR1 MNHNY and CDR2 SVGAGI (reference sequence). CDR3 length: 15 amino acids. The CDR3 DNA reads as TGTGCCAGCAGGGTCTGGGACACCGGGGAATATGGCTACACCTTC. Encoded protein: CASRVWDTGEYGYTF.

CDR3 in amino acids: CASSLNIRETQYF. DNA for the CDR3: TGCGCCAGCAGCCTCAACATACGAGAGACCCAGTACTTC. This chain connects TRBV5-1 to TRBJ2-5; D is uncertain. The germline CDR1 and CDR2 sequences are SGHRS and YFSETQ. The CDR3 is made up of 13 amino acids. V dropped 4 bases and J dropped 4 bases, with 11 bases sitting between them.

The V and J genes are TRBV5-1 and TRBJ2-2; no reliable D call. Germline V gives CDR1 SGHRS, CDR2 YFSETQ. With 0 bases removed from V and 4 bases from J, the gap between germline ends came to 7 bases. This CDR3 is 14 amino acids long. The CDR3 here is CASSLDQFTGELFF. CDR3 DNA: TGCGCCAGCAGCTTGGACCAGTTCACCGGGGAGCTGTTTTTT.

This clonotype was picked up a small number of times. This chain links TRBV5-1 with TRBJ1-5, with D unclear. The V end lost 0 bases, the J end lost 7 bases, and 14 bases lay between the germline ends. This CDR3 is built from 15 residues. Germline CDR1 SGHRS, CDR2 YFSETQ. CDR3 amino acids: CASSLESGSGQPQHF. In DNA, the CDR3 is TGCGCCAGCAGCTTGGAATCCGGGAGCGGGCAGCCCCAGCATTTT.

This clonotype has at least ten counts. The chain links TRBV29-1 to TRBJ2-5, with 7 bases lining up with TRBD2. Germline values: CDR1 SQVTM, CDR2 ANQGSEA. Losses at the gene ends were 4 bases for V and 2 bases for J; bases not matched to a gene: 7. This CDR3 spans 14 amino acids. As DNA, the CDR3 is TGCAGCGTTGGGGGCGGGGGACCACAAGAGACCCAGTACTTC. It yields the protein CSVGGGGPQETQYF.

The chain combines TRBV7-9 with TRBJ1-4; D remains unclear. V lost 5 bases and J 5 bases, leaving 12 bases between the germline ends. Germline assignment: CDR1 SEHNR and CDR2 FQNEAQ (reference sequence). The CDR3 extends over 14 amino acids. The DNA of the CDR3 is TGTGCCAGCAGCACTTCGAACACAAATGAAAAACTGTTTTTT. Translating gives CASSTSNTNEKLFF. Based on the CDR3 plus reference TRBV7-9 and TRBJ1-4, the full variable domain is DTGVSQNPRHKITKRGQNVTFRCDPISEHNRLYWYRQTLGQGPEFLTYFQNEAQLEKSRLLSDRFSAERPKGSFSTLEIQRTEQGDSAMYLCASSTSNTNEKLFFGSGTQLSVL.

The chain recombines TRBV10-3 with TRBJ1-2, with unresolved D. Per the germline V gene, CDR1 is ENHRY and CDR2 is SYGVKD. Trimming shortened V by 3 bases and J by 2 bases, and 13 bases separated the two germline ends. The CDR3 extends over 15 amino acids. CDR3 in amino acids: CAISEPAGTNYGYTF. As DNA, the CDR3 is TGTGCCATCAGTGAACCGGCAGGAACCAACTATGGCTACACCTTC.

The chain uses TRBV15 and TRBJ1-3; D possibly corresponds to TRBD1 (6 bases). The V gene's germline CDR1 is LNHNV and CDR2 YYDKDF (reference sequence). The V end lost 0 bases, the J end lost 0 bases, and 9 bases lay between the germline ends. The CDR3 runs 16 residues. This chain's CDR3 is CATSREQGNSGNTIYF. For the CDR3, the DNA is TGTGCCACCAGCAGAGAACAGGGAAACTCTGGAAACACCATATATTTT. The variable domain in full, with the rest retrieved from reference TRBV15 and TRBJ1-3, is DAMVIQNPRYQVTQFGKPVTLSCSQTLNHNVMYWYQQKSSQAPKLLFHYYDKDFNNEADTPDNFQSRRPNTSFCFLDIRSPGLGDTAMYLCATSREQGNSGNTIYFGEGSWLTVV.

The chain joins TRBV12-3 or TRBV12-4 to TRBJ2-4, with D possibly TRBD1 on 5 matching bases. The CDR3 length is 16 residues. Trimming left V 5 bases short and J 0 bases short, with 14 bases between. This CDR3 reads CASSPRQTLAKNIQYF. CDR3 sequence (DNA): TGTGCCAGCAGTCCTAGACAGACACTAGCCAAAAACATTCAGTACTTC.

The chain carries TRBV7-3 and TRBJ2-3; D uncertain. The germline V gene has CDR1 SGHTA and CDR2 FQGTGA. There are 13 residues in the CDR3. Trimming pared 4 bases from V and 2 bases from J, leaving 7 bases between. Here the CDR3 reads CASSSANTDTQYF. In nucleotides, the CDR3 is TGTGCCAGCAGCTCCGCCAACACAGATACGCAGTATTTT.

This clonotype came up once. This chain joins TRBV29-1 and TRBJ2-7, with TRBD2 matching 9 bases. The germline gives CDR1 SQVTM, CDR2 ANQGSEA. Trimming removed 7 bases from V and 4 bases from J; junction bases left unmatched: 5. The CDR3 runs to 12 residues. The CDR3 DNA follows: TGCAGCGCCGGCGGGGGGGGATACGAGCAGTACTTC. Translated: CSAGGGGYEQYF.

Comment on this clonotype: At one end the junction does not follow the germline gene, possibly because of a read error. The chain couples TRBV5-1 to TRBJ1-2, with no clear D. Germline assignment: CDR1 SGHRS and CDR2 YFSETQ. The CDR3 totals 13 residues. The CDR3 DNA follows: TGCGCCAGCACCTTGGGCAGTAACTATGGCTACACCTTC. Its translation: CASTLGSNYGYTF.

This clonotype occurred a few times. This chain uses TRBV12-3 or TRBV12-4 with TRBJ2-1, with TRBD2 matching over 13 bases. This CDR3 comprises 17 residues. The ends lost 5 bases at V and 0 bases at J; junction bases unmatched: 4. The CDR3 DNA follows: TGTGCCAGCAGTAGACTAGCGGGGGGCCGCTCCTACAATGAGCAGTTCTTC. Translated, it gives CASSRLAGGRSYNEQFF.

This clonotype came up a few times. V usage is TRBV20-1 and J usage is TRBJ2-7, with 7 nucleotides matching TRBD2. The V segment lost 6 bases and the J segment 4 bases; nucleotides outside the gene matches: 6. CDR3 size: 12 residues. Germline CDR1 is DFQATT and CDR2 is SNEGSKA (reference sequence). The CDR3 sequence: CSADGTTYEQYF. The CDR3 bases are TGCAGTGCGGACGGGACTACTTACGAGCAGTACTTC.